The 6 T cell receptor beta chains in this list originate from one sample, sequenced in a study of shared clonotypes between healthy human individuals. Method: immunoSEQ multiplex PCR; TCRdb's copy keeps in-frame clones and lacks some. In the table there are 950,000 to 1,100,000 clones, about four fifths of which are singletons. The sequencing sample was made of memory CD4+ T cells from PBMCs. Documented subset: CD45RA-negative fraction. All receptors come from a man between 18 and 35 years old in good health. Some clones in this sample may be carry-over from other donors' samples.

CDR3 region: CASSPGTGIRGGYTF. CDR3 coding DNA: TGTGCCAGCAGTCCCGGGACAGGGATCAGGGGTGGCTACACCTTC. V usage is TRBV6-5 and J usage is TRBJ1-2; 9 positions agree with TRBD1. CDR3 size: 15 residues. Germline values: CDR1 MNHEY, CDR2 SVGAGI. The ends lost 5 bases at V and 7 bases at J; junction bases unmatched: 11.

This clone was counted between two and nine times. Within the sample, other DNA sequences also encode this same CDR3. CDR3 protein: CSVEDRGMNTEAFF. The CDR3 DNA reads as TGCAGCGTTGAGGACAGGGGGATGAACACTGAAGCTTTCTTT. The chain couples TRBV29-1 to TRBJ1-1; 10 positions match TRBD1. This CDR3 has 14 residues. The germline V gene encodes CDR1 SQVTM and CDR2 ANQGSEA. Trimming cost V 3 bases and J 0 bases; bases outside gene matches: 1.

This clone has a handful of counts. The rearrangement joins TRBV19 to TRBJ1-2, with D unclear. This CDR3 has 13 residues. Germline V lookup: CDR1 LNHDA, CDR2 SQIVND (reference sequence). Trimming pared 8 bases from V and 5 bases from J, leaving 15 bases between. This CDR3 reads CASSLGGLYGYTF. DNA of the CDR3: TGTGCCAGTTCCCTCGGTGGTTTATATGGCTACACCTTC.

This chain links TRBV2 with TRBJ2-1, with D unclear. This CDR3 comprises 14 residues. Germline-derived CDR1 and CDR2 are SNHLY and FYNNEI. Trimming took off 7 bases at V and 8 bases at J, with 18 bases between the two ends. CDR3 sequence: CASKYVGPVDEQFF. Here the CDR3 DNA reads TGTGCCAGCAAGTACGTGGGCCCCGTCGATGAGCAGTTCTTC.

CDR3 protein: CASSQDAAAGLFLVEANVLTF. The CDR3 region has the DNA TGCGCCAGCAGCCAAGATGCTGCTGCAGGGTTGTTTTTGGTCGAAGCCAACGTCCTGACTTTC. The chain has TRBV4-3 and TRBJ2-6, with D perhaps matching TRBD1 (5 bases). Germline CDR1 is LGHNA and CDR2 is YSLEER. The germline V and J ends were trimmed by 0 bases and 7 bases, with 28 bases remaining between them. The CDR3 sequence is 21 residues long.

This clone was picked up a small number of times. The chain carries TRBV10-3 and TRBJ2-7; TRBD2 agrees at 7 bases. CDR3 size: 13 residues. The V segment lost 0 bases and the J segment 5 bases; nucleotides outside the gene matches: 1. Germline V gives CDR1 ENHRY, CDR2 SYGVKD. In nucleotides, the CDR3 is TGTGCCATCAGTGAGTCAGGACTAGACGAGCAGTACTTC. Translating gives CAISESGLDEQYF.